Shown below are 21 T cell receptor beta chains from a single sample sequenced in a study of blood T cell repertoires in COVID-19. The protocol was immunoSEQ multiplex PCR, while the TCRdb copy is restricted to in-frame clones and leaves out a portion. The sample lists over 100,000 clones, around 84% occurring once. Source material: PBMCs or T cells enriched from blood (not recorded which). The receptors shown here come from a woman in her 30s who had recovered from COVID-19.

J is TRBJ2-1 and V is TRBV28; D possibly corresponds to TRBD2 (6 bases). V was cut by 8 bases and J by 3 bases, with 20 bases left in between. The CDR3 is 16 residues long. The germline gives CDR1 MDHEN, CDR2 SYDVKM. The CDR3 region is CASRDTSILRYNEQFF. The CDR3 DNA reads as TGTGCCAGCCGAGATACTAGCATCCTTCGCTACAATGAGCAGTTCTTC.

This chain uses TRBV25-1 with TRBJ1-5, with a possible D match to TRBD1 (6 bases). The CDR3 sequence is 13 residues long. Germline assignment: CDR1 MGHDK and CDR2 SYGVNS. V was trimmed by 6 bases and J by 5 bases, leaving 11 bases between them. This CDR3 is CASREAGDQPQHF. The DNA of the CDR3 is TGTGCCAGCAGAGAGGCAGGGGATCAGCCCCAGCATTTT.

This chain connects TRBV18 to TRBJ1-5; no reliable D call. Germline CDR1 is KGHSH and CDR2 is LQKENI. The CDR3 extends over 15 amino acids. V was pared by 6 bases and J by 2 bases, with 14 bases between. The CDR3 DNA follows: TGTGCCAGCTCCCCGCAACGGGATGGCAATCAGCCCCAGCATTTT. This translates into CASSPQRDGNQPQHF.

The genes are TRBV28 and TRBJ2-1; TRBD1 might be the D (6 bases). Trimming took 5 bases from V and 6 from J, leaving 11 bases between them. The CDR3 runs to 13 residues. Germline CDR1 and CDR2: MDHEN and SYDVKM. CDR3 DNA sequence: TGTGCCAGCAGTGCCCCCAGGGGCAATGAGCAGTTCTTC. It is translated as CASSAPRGNEQFF.

This rearrangement joins TRBV6-5 to TRBJ1-5; 7 bases align to TRBD1. After removal of 6 bases from V and 5 bases from J, the junction contained 7 bases not matched to a gene. This CDR3 has 14 residues. Germline assignment: CDR1 MNHEY and CDR2 SVGAGI. The CDR3 here is CASRTGTDHQPQHF. For the CDR3, the DNA is TGTGCCAGCAGAACCGGGACAGACCATCAGCCCCAGCATTTT.

The chain links TRBV11-2 to TRBJ2-1, with TRBD2 matching over 9 bases. V gave up 2 bases and J gave up 0 bases; unmatched junction bases: 11. The CDR3 totals 19 residues. From germline, CDR1 is SGHAT and CDR2 FQNNGV. The CDR3, as DNA: TGTGCCAGCAGCTTAAGGGGAGGGCTAGCGGGGACCTCCTACAATGAGCAGTTCTTC. Amino acid sequence: CASSLRGGLAGTSYNEQFF.

J is TRBJ1-5 and V is TRBV7-9; 7 bases line up with TRBD1. V lost 3 bases, J lost 9 bases, and 8 bases stayed unmatched. CDR3 length: 14 amino acids. In germline, CDR1 is SEHNR, CDR2 FQNEAQ (reference sequence). Here the CDR3 reads CASSFDEGAWPQHF. The CDR3 DNA reads TGTGCCAGCAGCTTTGACGAGGGGGCATGGCCCCAGCATTTT.

The chain carries TRBV7-8 and TRBJ1-5, with TRBD1 as a possible D gene (6 bases). The length of the CDR3 is 18 residues. Germline V gene sequence: CDR1 SGHVS, CDR2 FQNEAQ. Trimming removed 4 bases at V and 2 bases at J, with 21 bases between. The CDR3 bases are TGTGCCAGCAGCTCCTCAGGGGTAAGGGCGGGTGGCAATCAGCCCCAGCATTTT. This sequence encodes CASSSSGVRAGGNQPQHF.

The chain recombines TRBV4-3 with TRBJ2-1, with D maybe TRBD2 (5 bases). The CDR3 contains 18 residues. Looked up from germline, CDR1 is LGHNA and CDR2 is YSLEER. Between the trimmed V and J ends, which lost 0 bases and 7 bases, there was a span of 22 bases. This CDR3 reads CASSQEGPGIAPTNEQFF. For the CDR3, the DNA is TGCGCCAGCAGCCAAGAGGGTCCTGGGATAGCGCCTACAAATGAGCAGTTCTTC.

The V and J genes are TRBV6-5 and TRBJ1-5, with D possibly matching TRBD1 (5 bases). Germline assignment: CDR1 MNHEY and CDR2 SVGAGI. V was clipped by 2 bases and J by 0 bases, with 11 bases between them. The CDR3 extends over 16 amino acids. In nucleotides, the CDR3 is TGTGCCAGCAGTTACGGGGGGAGGAATAGCAATCAGCCCCAGCATTTT. This translates into CASSYGGRNSNQPQHF.

The rearrangement links TRBV18 to TRBJ2-7, with 7 positions matching TRBD2. There are 16 residues in the CDR3. The germline gives CDR1 KGHSH, CDR2 LQKENI. V gave up 2 bases and J gave up 0 bases; unmatched junction bases: 7. CDR3 bases: TGTGCCAGCTCACCAACGACAGCGGGGCCCTCCTACGAGCAGTACTTC. Translated: CASSPTTAGPSYEQYF.

This sequence joins TRBV19 and TRBJ1-2; 8 bases line up with TRBD1. Germline V CDR1 and CDR2: LNHDA, SQIVND (reference sequence). There are 14 residues in the CDR3. V was pared by 3 bases and J by 3 bases, with 3 bases of the junction left unmatched. In DNA form, the CDR3 reads TGTGCCAGTAGTATCCAGGGGGCACACTATGGCTACACCTTC. Amino acid sequence: CASSIQGAHYGYTF.

The chain recombines TRBV4-1 with TRBJ2-3; 9 nucleotides line up with TRBD2. V gave up 7 bases and J gave up 4 bases; unmatched junction bases: 9. Germline-derived CDR1 and CDR2 are MGHRA and YSYEKL. This CDR3 contains 15 residues. The CDR3 spells CASTVAGAPPDTQYF. As DNA, the CDR3 is TGCGCCAGCACGGTAGCGGGAGCCCCCCCAGATACGCAGTATTTT.

The gene calls are TRBV7-2 and TRBJ1-2; 7 nucleotides agree with TRBD1. V was pared by 4 bases and J by 5 bases, with 13 bases of the junction left unmatched. This CDR3 has 16 amino acids. The germline V gene has CDR1 SGHTA and CDR2 FQGNSA. CDR3 protein: CASSSGTAVFGYGYTF. DNA for the CDR3: TGTGCCAGCAGCTCCGGGACAGCAGTATTTGGATATGGCTACACCTTC.

CDR3 sequence: CASSSTGYNSPLHF. In nucleotides, the CDR3 is TGTGCCAGCAGCTCGACAGGGTATAATTCACCCCTCCACTTT. The V and J genes are TRBV7-3 and TRBJ1-6; 7 nucleotides agree with TRBD1. Per germline, CDR1 SGHTA and CDR2 FQGTGA. The CDR3 extends over 14 amino acids. V was clipped by 4 bases and J by 4 bases; unmatched bases: 1.

This clone was observed once. The V and J genes are TRBV5-8 and TRBJ2-7, with 7 bases that match TRBD1. V gave up 6 bases and J gave up 3 bases; unmatched junction bases: 12. The CDR3 is made up of 15 amino acids. CDR1 is SGHTS, CDR2 YDEGEE, per germline. CDR3 loop: CASIYDPGQIYEQYF. CDR3 in DNA: TGTGCCAGCATTTATGACCCGGGACAGATCTACGAGCAGTACTTC.

The genes are TRBV30 and TRBJ1-1; unclear D gene. V lost 0 bases, J lost 6 bases, and 11 bases lay in between. The CDR3 sequence is 13 residues long. Germline lookup yields CDR1 GTSNPN and CDR2 SVGIG (reference sequence). CDR3 sequence: CAWSVHLQPEAFF. The CDR3 region has the DNA TGTGCCTGGAGTGTACACCTACAGCCTGAAGCTTTCTTT.

This clone showed up just once. The gene calls are TRBV5-1 and TRBJ2-7; TRBD2 matches 11 bases. CDR3 size: 15 residues. Per germline, CDR1 SGHRS and CDR2 YFSETQ. Trimming removed 4 bases from V and 5 bases from J; junction bases left unmatched: 8. The CDR3 here is CASSRTSGSVDEQYF. The DNA for the CDR3 is TGCGCCAGCAGCCGTACTAGCGGGAGCGTCGACGAGCAGTACTTC.

The chain combines TRBV10-3 with TRBJ2-7, with D possibly TRBD2 on 5 matching bases. V was pared by 6 bases and J by 3 bases, with 15 bases between. The CDR3 is 14 residues long. Per the germline V gene, CDR1 is ENHRY and CDR2 is SYGVKD. The CDR3 spells CAISDRGAGYEQYF. CDR3 nucleotide sequence: TGTGCCATCAGCGATAGAGGCGCGGGCTACGAGCAGTACTTC.

This clone was detected only a few times. The J gene is TRBJ2-7, the V gene TRBV29-1; D is ambiguous. Per the germline V gene, CDR1 is SQVTM and CDR2 is ANQGSEA. Trimming took 6 bases from V and 1 from J, leaving 13 bases between them. The CDR3 runs to 13 residues. CDR3: CSVQALQSYEQYF. Written as DNA, the CDR3 is TGCAGCGTCCAAGCGCTCCAATCCTACGAGCAGTACTTC.

This clone has a single count. This chain connects TRBV20-1 to TRBJ2-5, with TRBD1 matching 7 bases. Unmatched junction bases numbered 2, after V lost 7 bases and J lost 3 bases. The CDR3 has 11 residues. Germline-derived CDR1 and CDR2 are DFQATT and SNEGSKA (reference sequence). The CDR3 DNA sequence: TGCAGTGGGCAGGGGGAAGAGACCCAGTACTTC. Translation: CSGQGEETQYF.